These 18 T cell receptor beta chains came from one sample sequenced in a study of ipilimumab plus nivolumab after autologous stem cell transplantation. Method: immunoSEQ multiplex PCR; TCRdb's copy keeps in-frame clones and lacks some. The sample lists some 40,000 clones; approximately 92% were seen once. This specimen was PBMCs, taken in a trial of ipilimumab plus nivolumab as post-transplant consolidation. Receptors were obtained from a male donor with multiple myeloma.

V and J are TRBV4-1 and TRBJ2-3; D gene ambiguous. Trimming took 0 bases from V and 4 from J, leaving 11 bases between them. The CDR3 contains 15 residues. The germline gives CDR1 MGHRA, CDR2 YSYEKL. The DNA of the CDR3 is TGCGCCAGCAGCCAAGATCCGGCCACGGCAGATACGCAGTATTTT. As protein: CASSQDPATADTQYF.

This clone was detected only a few times. The rearrangement joins TRBV27 to TRBJ2-3; no clear D. V was shortened by 4 bases and J by 2 bases, with 4 bases between the two germline ends. The length of the CDR3 is 12 residues. Germline assignment: CDR1 MNHEY and CDR2 SMNVEV (reference sequence). The CDR3 DNA reads TGTGCCAGCAGTTCCCCCACAGATACGCAGTATTTT. It specifies CASSSPTDTQYF.

The chain joins TRBV6-5 to TRBJ1-3; the match to TRBD1 covers 8 bases. V lost 5 bases to trimming and J lost 2 bases; unmatched junction nucleotides: 2. Germline-derived CDR1 and CDR2 are MNHEY and SVGAGI. CDR3 length: 14 amino acids. CDR3: CASSRQGPGNTIYF. The CDR3 coding sequence is TGTGCCAGCAGTCGACAGGGGCCTGGAAACACCATATATTTT.

Note on this clone: Other DNA sequences in the same sample also yield this CDR3. V is TRBV18 and J is TRBJ2-3, with unresolved D. The CDR3 is made up of 12 amino acids. The germline gives CDR1 KGHSH, CDR2 LQKENI. V was clipped by 3 bases and J by 0 bases, with 1 base between them. The CDR3 DNA reads TGTGCCAGCTCACCGAGCACAGATACGCAGTATTTT. This sequence encodes CASSPSTDTQYF.

The genes are TRBV6-4 and TRBJ1-6; possible D gene TRBD1, 6 bases. Germline CDR1 is MRHNA and CDR2 is SNTAGT. The CDR3 has 15 amino acids. Between the trimmed V and J ends, which lost 5 bases and 6 bases, there was a span of 14 bases. The CDR3 DNA reads TGTGCCAGCAGTCCCGGGACAAGGATTAATTCACCCCTCCACTTT. It is translated as CASSPGTRINSPLHF.

The V call is TRBV7-9, the J call TRBJ1-1, with D uncertain. Trimming took off 5 bases at V and 10 bases at J, with 26 bases between the two ends. The CDR3 has 16 residues. In germline, CDR1 is SEHNR, CDR2 FQNEAQ (reference sequence). DNA for the CDR3: TGTGCCAGCAGCCCCGAGGCGGGGAGCATTAACCCTGGAGCTTTCTTT. Translated, it gives CASSPEAGSINPGAFF.

This chain joins TRBV19 and TRBJ1-5; 10 nucleotides align to TRBD1. The CDR3 length is 16 residues. Germline V CDR1 and CDR2: LNHDA, SQIVND (reference sequence). V lost 2 bases to trimming and J lost 4 bases; unmatched junction nucleotides: 5. The CDR3 sequence: CASSIPRGQGNQPQHF. Here the CDR3 DNA reads TGTGCCAGTAGTATACCTAGGGGACAGGGGAATCAGCCCCAGCATTTT.

V gene TRBV7-3 combines with J gene TRBJ2-1, with a possible D match to TRBD2 (6 bases). Trimming took 6 bases from V and 5 from J, leaving 14 bases between them. From germline, CDR1 is SGHTA and CDR2 FQGTGA. This CDR3 comprises 14 residues. CDR3 in amino acids: CASRGPGANNEQFF. The CDR3 DNA reads TGTGCCAGCAGGGGACCGGGAGCCAACAATGAGCAGTTCTTC.

This clone came up once. V is TRBV7-3 and J is TRBJ1-2; 8 bases line up with TRBD1. Per germline, CDR1 SGHTA and CDR2 FQGTGA. V lost 2 bases, J lost 7 bases, and 3 bases stayed unmatched. The CDR3 spans 13 residues. CDR3 coding DNA: TGTGCCAGCAGCTTAGGACAGGGAAGTGGCTACACCTTC. Translated: CASSLGQGSGYTF.

This rearrangement joins TRBV5-1 to TRBJ2-5; tentatively, D is TRBD2 (5 bases). This CDR3 has 15 amino acids. CDR1 and CDR2 from the germline V gene are SGHRS and YFSETQ. V was cut by 4 bases and J by 2 bases, with 15 bases left in between. CDR3 nucleotide sequence: TGCGCCAGCAGCCCCAGACTAACCACGCAAGAGACCCAGTACTTC. It codes for CASSPRLTTQETQYF. Looking up the rest from reference TRBV5-1 and TRBJ2-5 gives the full variable domain: KAGVTQTPRYLIKTRGQQVTLSCSPISGHRSVSWYQQTPGQGLQFLFEYFSETQRNKGNFPGRFSGRQFSNSRSEMNVSTLELGDSALYLCASSPRLTTQETQYFGPGTRLLVL.

The chain joins TRBV9 to TRBJ1-1; D gene unclear. This CDR3 has 13 residues. Trimming stripped 4 bases from V and 11 bases from J, with 18 bases between. Germline V gene sequence: CDR1 SGDLS, CDR2 YYNGEE. The CDR3 coding sequence is TGTGCCAGCAGCCCCCCCGGTTCCCCTGGGGCTTTCTTT. Translation: CASSPPGSPGAFF.

The chain joins TRBV5-8 to TRBJ2-3; the match to TRBD1 covers 8 bases. The germline V gene encodes CDR1 SGHTS and CDR2 YDEGEE. The CDR3 covers 15 residues. The J segment lost 4 bases and the V segment lost 4 bases, leaving 8 bases of the junction unmatched. As DNA, the CDR3 is TGTGCCAGCAGCCAGGACAGGGATGGCGCAGATACGCAGTATTTT. Translation: CASSQDRDGADTQYF.

V gene TRBV11-1 combines with J gene TRBJ1-1; D is uncertain. Germline V lookup: CDR1 SGHAT, CDR2 FQDESV (reference sequence). Trimming removed 6 bases from V and 2 bases from J, with 13 bases in between. The CDR3 runs 14 residues. CDR3 protein: CASRREPSNTEAFF. The DNA for the CDR3 is TGTGCCAGCAGACGTGAGCCGTCCAACACTGAAGCTTTCTTT.

The J gene is TRBJ2-7, the V gene TRBV5-1; TRBD2 matches 7 bases. Germline CDR1 and CDR2: SGHRS and YFSETQ. The trim removed 4 bases at V and 5 bases at J, leaving 9 bases unmatched. The CDR3 has 14 residues. The CDR3: CASSPRVGGDEQYF. DNA of the CDR3: TGCGCCAGCAGCCCGCGGGTGGGGGGGGACGAGCAGTACTTC.

This chain uses TRBV27 with TRBJ2-2, with a possible D match to TRBD2 (6 bases). The ends were cut back, 5 bases at V and 0 bases at J, with 7 bases in the middle. The CDR3 spans 14 residues. CDR1 is MNHEY, CDR2 SMNVEV, per germline (reference sequence). The CDR3 sequence is CASSAGTNTGELFF. CDR3 bases: TGTGCCAGCAGTGCGGGGACGAACACCGGGGAGCTGTTTTTT.

The chain couples TRBV7-2 to TRBJ2-5; the match to TRBD1 covers 7 bases. This CDR3 comprises 14 residues. Trimming removed 3 bases from V and 2 bases from J; junction bases left unmatched: 3. CDR1 and CDR2 (germline): SGHTA, FQGNSA. CDR3 loop: CASSLTGLQETQYF. CDR3 coding DNA: TGTGCCAGCAGCTTGACAGGGTTACAAGAGACCCAGTACTTC.

V and J are TRBV30 and TRBJ1-5; D unclear. The CDR3 has 14 amino acids. V lost 0 bases and J lost 5, with 11 bases in between. From germline, CDR1 is GTSNPN and CDR2 SVGIG (reference sequence). CDR3 residues: CAWSVRGRDQPQHF. The CDR3 coding sequence is TGTGCCTGGAGTGTACGCGGGCGAGATCAGCCCCAGCATTTT.

The chain is built from TRBV6-5 and TRBJ1-4; D may be TRBD1 (5 bases). CDR1 and CDR2 (germline): MNHEY, SVGAGI. This CDR3 has 15 residues. Trimming stripped 2 bases from V and 3 bases from J, with 10 bases between. CDR3 nucleotides: TGTGCCAGCAGTTACAGTCAGGGATCTAATGAAAAACTGTTTTTT. It is translated as CASSYSQGSNEKLFF.